The clone carrying this TCR beta chain was counted a single time. How the authors handled the data: Estimates of nucleated cell counts were drawn from the amplification of reference gene primers. TCRdb's copy holds only in-frame clones and misses some; the assay was immunoSEQ multiplex PCR. Clonal size and the V and J genes are those of that table, whereas D and trimming came from the DNA. The sample lists fewer than 110,000 clones; about 80% were seen once. This sample was taken from a study of blood T cell repertoires in COVID-19. Study-level background: PBMCs, B-cell-depleted T cells, or T cells provided the cDNA or gDNA that made up the material.

The source is a human donor in a cohort sampled during active COVID-19. The sequenced sample consisted of peripheral blood.

The DNA of the CDR3 is TGTGCCTGGAGTCGCCGGAGGGAAAAACTGTTTTTT. The encoded protein is CAWSRRREKLFF. The chain links TRBV30 to TRBJ1-4; D remains ambiguous. Trimming cost V 2 bases and J 8 bases, with 9 bases left between them. The CDR3 contains 12 residues. Germline loops: CDR1 GTSNPN, CDR2 SVGIG (reference sequence).